The 27 T cell receptor beta chains in this list originate from one sample, sequenced in a study of T cell responses to AZD1222 COVID-19 vaccine. TCRdb's table, derived via immunoSEQ multiplex PCR, lists solely in-frame clones and lacks some. The sample lists 90,000 to 100,000 clones, 87% occurring once. Sequenced here: peripheral blood, sampled on day 0 of AZD1222 vaccination. Source of these receptors: an adult in good health.

A word on this clone: Mismatch with germline at one junction end may stem from a read error. The rearrangement uses TRBV2 and TRBJ2-7; 7 nucleotides line up with TRBD1. CDR3 size: 13 residues. The germline V gene has CDR1 SNHLY and CDR2 FYNNEI. The CDR3 DNA reads as TGTGCCAGCAGGGAAGACAGGGTTGGCGAGCAGTACTTC. This translates into CASREDRVGEQYF.

The chain links TRBV4-2 to TRBJ1-1, with TRBD1 as a possible D gene (6 bases). The V gene lost 3 bases and the J gene lost 10 bases, with 15 bases spanning the gap. Germline lookup yields CDR1 LGHNA and CDR2 YNFKEQ. The CDR3 consists of 13 residues. In nucleotides, the CDR3 is TGTGCCAGCAGCCAGAACAGGGTCTCGGGAGCTTTCTTT. Translated: CASSQNRVSGAFF.

V gene TRBV9 combines with J gene TRBJ1-3; D gene unclear. V lost 0 bases and J 1 base, leaving 8 bases between the germline ends. CDR1 and CDR2 (germline): SGDLS, YYNGEE. The CDR3 length is 15 residues. The CDR3 DNA sequence: TGTGCCAGCAGCGTAGGCTCGGGTTCTGGAAACACCATATATTTT. Amino acids: CASSVGSGSGNTIYF.

The chain carries TRBV25-1 and TRBJ2-7, with TRBD1 matching 11 bases. V trimming: 3 bases; J trimming: 7 bases; junction bases outside the gene matches: 5. CDR3 length: 14 amino acids. Looked up from germline, CDR1 is MGHDK and CDR2 is SYGVNS. CDR3 region: CASSDPGTGGEQYF. For the CDR3, the DNA is TGTGCCAGCAGTGATCCCGGGACAGGGGGTGAGCAGTACTTC.

This chain links TRBV7-8 with TRBJ2-7, with D possibly matching TRBD1 (6 bases). V lost 4 bases and J 3 bases, leaving 13 bases between the germline ends. Germline lookup yields CDR1 SGHVS and CDR2 FQNEAQ. The CDR3 is made up of 14 amino acids. CDR3 sequence: CASSWTGRGYEQYF. The CDR3 DNA is TGTGCCAGCAGCTGGACGGGCAGGGGCTACGAGCAGTACTTC.

This clone was counted only a few times. The chain recombines TRBV19 with TRBJ2-7; possible D gene TRBD1, 6 bases. In germline, CDR1 is LNHDA, CDR2 SQIVND (reference sequence). V was pared by 6 bases and J by 7 bases, with 19 bases between. This CDR3 is 14 amino acids long. In nucleotides, the CDR3 is TGTGCCAGTAGCGGACACTTACAGGGTCGTGAGCAGTACTTC. This translates into CASSGHLQGREQYF.

V usage is TRBV5-6 and J usage is TRBJ1-2; D is possibly TRBD1 (5 bases). Trimming removed 5 bases at V and 5 bases at J, with 16 bases between. Germline V gene sequence: CDR1 SGHDT, CDR2 YYEEEE. The CDR3 extends over 14 amino acids. CDR3 sequence (DNA): TGTGCCAGCAGTTCCAACAAGGGACTTTATGGCTACACCTTC. Its translation: CASSSNKGLYGYTF.

The chain is built from TRBV7-3 and TRBJ2-7; either TRBD1 or TRBD2 may fit D (6 bases each). Looked up from germline, CDR1 is SGHTA and CDR2 is FQGTGA. This CDR3 is built from 17 residues. V was trimmed by 4 bases and J by 0 bases, leaving 19 bases between them. The CDR3 reads CASSSHLTGGISYEQYV. For the CDR3, the DNA is TGTGCCAGCAGCTCTCATCTGACAGGAGGGATCTCCTACGAGCAGTACGTC.

The J gene is TRBJ2-1, the V gene TRBV29-1; D is possibly TRBD1 (6 bases). Trimming took 3 bases from V and 3 from J, leaving 12 bases between them. There are 14 residues in the CDR3. CDR1 is SQVTM, CDR2 ANQGSEA, per germline. This chain's CDR3 is CSVDSGHLYNEQFF. The DNA for the CDR3 is TGCAGCGTTGATTCGGGACACCTCTACAATGAGCAGTTCTTC.

V gene TRBV19 combines with J gene TRBJ1-1; D gene unclear. Between the trimmed V and J ends, which lost 7 bases and 0 bases, there was a span of 15 bases. CDR1 is LNHDA and CDR2 is SQIVND in the germline V gene (reference sequence). The CDR3 spans 15 residues. CDR3 protein: CASTIAQTVNTEAFF. The CDR3 DNA is TGTGCCAGTACTATCGCGCAAACAGTGAACACTGAAGCTTTCTTT.

The chain carries TRBV2 and TRBJ1-3, with TRBD1 matching over 8 bases. With V trimmed by 6 bases and J by 2 bases, 3 bases remained unmatched. The germline CDR1 and CDR2 sequences are SNHLY and FYNNEI. The length of the CDR3 is 14 residues. The CDR3 region has the DNA TGTGCCAGCAGCGGGACAGGTGCTGGAAACACCATATATTTT. It yields the protein CASSGTGAGNTIYF.

The chain links TRBV4-3 to TRBJ2-1, with D hard to call. The V and J ends lost 0 bases and 0 bases respectively, with 18 bases between them. Germline CDR1 and CDR2: LGHNA and YSLEER. This CDR3 is built from 19 residues. As DNA, the CDR3 is TGCGCCAGCAGCCAAGACGCGGTAGCAGCCGTTCTCTCCTACAATGAGCAGTTCTTC. It yields the protein CASSQDAVAAVLSYNEQFF.

This clone was seen only once. V is TRBV25-1 and J is TRBJ1-2; TRBD1 aligns across 8 bases. Germline values: CDR1 MGHDK, CDR2 SYGVNS. This CDR3 comprises 15 residues. V shed 5 bases, J shed 1 base, and the junction held 6 bases outside the gene matches. The CDR3 DNA follows: TGTGCCAGCAGTACCCGACAGGGGTTTAACTATGGCTACACCTTC. It encodes CASSTRQGFNYGYTF.

In its sample, this clone was seen once. The rearrangement uses TRBV4-2 and TRBJ1-4; the D is unclear. CDR1 is LGHNA, CDR2 YNFKEQ, per germline. The CDR3 has 14 residues. Trimming pared 3 bases from V and 4 bases from J, leaving 9 bases between. DNA for the CDR3: TGTGCCAGCAGCCAGGACGGACGTAATGAAAAACTGTTTTTT. This encodes CASSQDGRNEKLFF.

The rearrangement uses TRBV5-1 and TRBJ1-2, with D maybe TRBD1 (5 bases). This CDR3 is built from 14 residues. V lost 4 bases and J 4 bases, leaving 14 bases between the germline ends. The germline V gene encodes CDR1 SGHRS and CDR2 YFSETQ. CDR3 in DNA: TGCGCCAGCAGCCCCAGGGACGGCCTCTATGGCTACACCTTC. Protein sequence: CASSPRDGLYGYTF.

The CDR3: CASSSTTGANSGNTIYF. CDR3 bases: TGTGCCAGCAGCTCCACGACAGGGGCTAACTCTGGAAACACCATATATTTT. The genes are TRBV13 and TRBJ1-3, with 8 bases fitting TRBD1. Trimming removed 4 bases from V and 0 bases from J; junction bases left unmatched: 8. The CDR3 spans 17 residues. Germline V lookup: CDR1 PRHDT, CDR2 FYEKMQ (reference sequence).

The J gene is TRBJ2-5, the V gene TRBV6-2 or TRBV6-3; tentatively, D is TRBD2 (5 bases). V was trimmed by 0 bases and J by 5 bases, leaving 10 bases between them. Per germline, CDR1 MNHEY and CDR2 SVGEGT. The CDR3 is 14 amino acids. As DNA, the CDR3 is TGTGCCAGCAGTTACTCCGTAAGAGGGGAGACCCAGTACTTC. Translation gives CASSYSVRGETQYF.

This clone appeared a single time. Relative to the germline gene, one junction end is altered; a read error may explain this. This chain joins TRBV5-1 and TRBJ2-2; D is unresolved. CDR3 size: 15 residues. Germline V CDR1 and CDR2: SGHRS, YFSETQ. CDR3 loop: CASSLAGQNTGELFF. As DNA, the CDR3 is TGTGCCAGCAGCTTGGCCGGCCAGAACACCGGGGAGCTGTTTTTT.

The chain joins TRBV5-6 to TRBJ2-2, with D maybe TRBD1 (6 bases). Germline assignment: CDR1 SGHDT and CDR2 YYEEEE. CDR3 length: 14 amino acids. V lost 2 bases and J 8 bases, leaving 13 bases between the germline ends. This CDR3 is CASSFYRAPGELFF. CDR3 sequence (DNA): TGTGCCAGCAGCTTTTACAGGGCCCCTGGGGAGCTGTTTTTT.

This chain connects TRBV19 to TRBJ2-5; possibly TRBD2 for D (6 bases). The CDR3 consists of 17 residues. V was trimmed by 4 bases and J by 0 bases, leaving 18 bases between them. Germline values: CDR1 LNHDA, CDR2 SQIVND (reference sequence). The CDR3 region has the DNA TGTGCCAGTAGTAGTCCGCGGAGGGGTTCGTACCAAGAGACCCAGTACTTC. It translates to CASSSPRRGSYQETQYF.

V and J are TRBV27 and TRBJ2-1; D is perhaps TRBD2 (6 bases). The ends were cut back, 7 bases at V and 7 bases at J, with 14 bases in the middle. This CDR3 comprises 13 residues. Germline V gene sequence: CDR1 MNHEY, CDR2 SMNVEV (reference sequence). The CDR3 bases are TGTGCCAGCACAGGACTAAATGGGAATGAGCAGTTCTTC. It translates to CASTGLNGNEQFF.

The chain joins TRBV25-1 to TRBJ2-2, with 10 bases matching TRBD1. V trimming: 6 bases; J trimming: 6 bases; junction bases outside the gene matches: 7. Germline V gene data show CDR1 as MGHDK and CDR2 as SYGVNS. CDR3 length: 15 amino acids. The CDR3 DNA is TGTGCCAGCAGAAAGGGGACAGGGGCGCCCGGGGAGCTGTTTTTT. Translated: CASRKGTGAPGELFF. Supplemented by reference TRBV25-1 and TRBJ2-2, the full variable domain reads EADIYQTPRYLVIGTGKKITLECSQTMGHDKMYWYQQDPGMELHLIHYSYGVNSTEKGDLSSESTVSRIRTEHFPLTLESARPSHTSQYLCASRKGTGAPGELFFGEGSRLTVL.

V is TRBV5-1 and J is TRBJ2-5; TRBD2 might be the D (7 bases). Germline CDR1 SGHRS, CDR2 YFSETQ. The CDR3 has 16 residues. Trimming stripped 0 bases from V and 5 bases from J, with 17 bases between. The CDR3 DNA is TGCGCCAGCAGCTTGGCCGGGGGCGGGGGAAGTGAGACCCAGTACTTC. Encoded protein: CASSLAGGGGSETQYF.

The rearrangement links TRBV7-9 to TRBJ1-2; D perhaps matches TRBD1 (5 bases). Per the germline V gene, CDR1 is SEHNR and CDR2 is FQNEAQ (reference sequence). Trimming pared 1 base from V and 8 bases from J, leaving 14 bases between. The CDR3 loop spans 14 amino acids. Here the CDR3 reads CASSLVGTAGGYTF. Here the CDR3 DNA reads TGTGCCAGCAGCTTAGTCGGGACGGCGGGGGGCTACACCTTC. Combining the CDR3 with reference TRBV7-9 and TRBJ1-2 gives the whole variable domain DTGVSQNPRHKITKRGQNVTFRCDPISEHNRLYWYRQTLGQGPEFLTYFQNEAQLEKSRLLSDRFSAERPKGSFSTLEIQRTEQGDSAMYLCASSLVGTAGGYTFGSGTRLTVV.

This chain uses TRBV11-2 with TRBJ2-4; D ambiguous. This CDR3 is 16 amino acids long. Germline values: CDR1 SGHAT, CDR2 FQNNGV. With 2 bases removed from V and 1 base from J, the gap between germline ends came to 12 bases. The CDR3 is CASSLLGIGAKNIQYF. DNA for the CDR3: TGTGCCAGCAGCTTACTGGGCATCGGGGCCAAAAACATTCAGTACTTC.

This clone appeared a few times. The chain recombines TRBV5-1 with TRBJ1-2; TRBD1 aligns across 7 bases. The germline gives CDR1 SGHRS, CDR2 YFSETQ. The CDR3 length is 14 residues. With 0 bases clipped from V and 6 bases from J, the junction kept 5 bases outside the gene matches. CDR3 sequence: CASSLVGGEDGYTF. As DNA, the CDR3 is TGCGCCAGCAGCTTGGTAGGGGGCGAGGATGGCTACACCTTC.

The V call is TRBV10-3, the J call TRBJ1-2; D may be TRBD1 (5 bases). Trimming removed 4 bases at V and 6 bases at J, with 12 bases between. From germline, CDR1 is ENHRY and CDR2 SYGVKD. CDR3 length: 13 residues. CDR3 sequence (DNA): TGTGCCATCAGTGTGGGCGGGGGTGATGGCTACACCTTC. Protein: CAISVGGGDGYTF.